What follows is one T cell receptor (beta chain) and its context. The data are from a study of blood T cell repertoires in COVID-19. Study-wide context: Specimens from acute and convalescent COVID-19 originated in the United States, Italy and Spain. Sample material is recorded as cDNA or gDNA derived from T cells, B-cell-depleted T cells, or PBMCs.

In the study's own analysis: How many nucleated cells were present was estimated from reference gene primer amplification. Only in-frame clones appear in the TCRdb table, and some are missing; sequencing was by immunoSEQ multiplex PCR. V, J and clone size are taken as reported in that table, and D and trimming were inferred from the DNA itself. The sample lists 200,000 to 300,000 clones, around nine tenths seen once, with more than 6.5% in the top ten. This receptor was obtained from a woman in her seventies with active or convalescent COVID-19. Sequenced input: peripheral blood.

The CDR3 loop reads CSASKGETQYF. The DNA of the CDR3 is TGCAGTGCTTCCAAGGGGGAGACCCAGTACTTC. J is TRBJ2-5 and V is TRBV20-1; the D gene is possibly TRBD1 (5 bases). Germline CDR1 and CDR2: DFQATT and SNEGSKA (reference sequence). The CDR3 is 11 residues long. Trimming removed 5 bases at V and 5 bases at J, with 9 bases between.